The source of this T cell receptor beta chain is a study of blood T cell repertoires in COVID-19. Study overall: Specimens from acute and convalescent COVID-19 originated in the United States, Italy and Spain. PBMCs, B-cell-depleted T cells, or T cells provided the cDNA or gDNA that made up the material.

Per the original methods: Reference gene primer amplification gave estimated nucleated cell counts. Repertoires were generated with immunoSEQ multiplex PCR, while TCRdb's copy carries only in-frame clones and drops some. From that table come the V and J calls and clone size; the DNA was used to work out D and trimming. The profile shows some 74,000 clones, roughly 80% of them singletons. The sample consisted of peripheral blood. The sequence was obtained from a woman older than 75 with active or convalescent COVID-19.

CDR3 protein: CASSSGHNNQPQHF. The CDR3 bases are TGTGCCAGCAGCTCCGGACACAACAATCAGCCCCAGCATTTT. The rearrangement links TRBV7-2 to TRBJ1-5; possible D gene TRBD1, 5 bases. Germline V CDR1 and CDR2: SGHTA, FQGNSA. Deletions cut 4 bases from V and 3 bases from J, with 10 bases between. The CDR3 contains 14 residues.